This T cell receptor beta chain was sequenced during a study of graft-versus-host responses after intestinal transplantation. For the study at large: Anti-thymocyte globulin induction, then tacrolimus and steroids for around 3 years, went to all recipients. Study observations and caveats: Allografts carried high graft-versus-host to host-versus-graft clonal ratios in patients having graft-donor T cell macrochimerism. GvH clone levels peaked in circulation, and this peak was associated with early post-transplant HvG declines.

Using immunoSEQ multiplex PCR, the repertoire was profiled, and TCRdb retains in-frame clones only, with some absent. In the table there are over 15,000 clones, about a third of which are singletons. CDR1 and CDR2 (germline): SEHNR, FQNEAQ (reference sequence). This CDR3 comprises 12 residues. The V end lost 5 bases, the J end lost 6 bases, and 8 bases lay between the germline ends. The sample holds a few counts of this clone. Both CD3+CD4+ and CD3+CD8+ responders that were proliferating and CFSE-low underwent sorting after the reaction. The TCR was taken from a human patient who was an organ donor for intestinal transplantation. Here the sequenced sample was alloreactive CD4+ T cells from a mixed lymphocyte reaction culture, taken before transplantation. Subset: CFSE-low proliferating T cells sorted from roughly six-day pre-transplant mixed lymphocyte reaction (GvH or HvG direction). The chain employs TRBV7-9 and TRBJ1-5; the D gene is possibly TRBD1 (6 bases). The CDR3 bases are TGTGCCAGCAGCACAGGGTTTCAGCCCCAGCATTTT. This codes for CASSTGFQPQHF.